The 11 T cell receptor beta chains in this list originate from one sample, sequenced in a study of human T cells and chemical hapten exposure. Stated time point: pre-sensitization, week 0. Treatment specified: therapeutic diphenylcyclopropenone sensitization with weekly scalp DPC. Each CDR3 protein is one row after TCRdb ran MiXCR on the RACE reads. The sample has a few hundred thousand distinct CDR3 sequences, over 8% seen once. The source was whole blood, collected in connection with sensitization to the hapten diphenylcyclopropenone (DPC). The receptors come from a woman aged 40 to 49 with alopecia areata. Some clones in this sample may be carry-over from other donors' samples.

V is TRBV9 and J is TRBJ2-5; D remains ambiguous. V shed 2 bases and J shed 2 bases, with 7 bases lying between them. The CDR3 consists of 13 residues. CDR1 and CDR2 from the germline V gene are SGDLS and YYNGEE. In DNA, the CDR3 is TGTGCCAGCAGCGTTCGACCTCAAGAGACCCAGTACTTC. It encodes CASSVRPQETQYF.

Here the CDR3 reads CSASTSRNLPYEQYF. Here the CDR3 DNA reads TGCAGTGCTAGTACAAGTCGCAACCTACCTTACGAGCAGTACTTC. This chain uses TRBV20-1 with TRBJ2-7; D gene unclear. Per germline, CDR1 DFQATT and CDR2 SNEGSKA (reference sequence). The CDR3 has 15 residues. Trimming shortened V by 3 bases and J by 4 bases, and 19 bases separated the two germline ends.

The chain uses TRBV5-1 and TRBJ1-4; the D is unclear. This CDR3 has 14 amino acids. Between the trimmed V and J ends, which lost 5 bases and 4 bases, there was a span of 12 bases. Germline CDR1 SGHRS, CDR2 YFSETQ. The CDR3 DNA reads as TGCGCCAGCAGGCCCCTGGGAGATAATGAAAAACTGTTTTTT. Protein sequence: CASRPLGDNEKLFF.

The V gene is TRBV29-1, the J gene TRBJ2-3; D remains ambiguous. CDR1 SQVTM and CDR2 ANQGSEA come from the germline V gene. CDR3 size: 10 residues. V lost 5 bases, J lost 5 bases, and 5 bases lay in between. The CDR3: CSVYRDTQYF. In DNA form, the CDR3 reads TGCAGCGTTTACCGAGATACGCAGTATTTT.

This clonotype was observed a handful of times. The chain joins TRBV20-1 to TRBJ1-4, with TRBD1 matching 9 bases. Germline V lookup: CDR1 DFQATT, CDR2 SNEGSKA (reference sequence). This CDR3 is built from 14 residues. After removal of 5 bases from V and 8 bases from J, the junction contained 9 bases not matched to a gene. The CDR3 loop reads CSALREQGAEKLFF. The CDR3 nucleotides read TGCAGTGCTTTGAGAGAACAGGGGGCGGAAAAACTGTTTTTT.

This clonotype has more than one count but fewer than ten. The chain couples TRBV20-1 to TRBJ2-1; D is uncertain. Trimming shortened V by 2 bases and J by 9 bases, and 8 bases separated the two germline ends. This CDR3 is built from 11 residues. Looked up from germline, CDR1 is DFQATT and CDR2 is SNEGSKA (reference sequence). The CDR3 DNA reads TGCAGTGCTAGAATAGTGTTTGAGCAGTTCTTC. This gives the protein CSARIVFEQFF.

This clonotype was found many times. The V call is TRBV12-3 or TRBV12-4, the J call TRBJ1-4, with D possibly being TRBD1 (5 bases). This CDR3 has 13 residues. Trimming shortened V by 5 bases and J by 11 bases, and 15 bases separated the two germline ends. As DNA, the CDR3 is TGTGCCAGCAGTGTTGCAGGGATCGAGAAACTGTTTTTT. It encodes CASSVAGIEKLFF.

This clonotype was found a few times. The genes are TRBV28 and TRBJ1-1, with D perhaps matching TRBD1 (6 bases). V lost 7 bases to trimming and J lost 0 bases, with 15 bases between them. Germline CDR1 and CDR2: MDHEN and SYDVKM. The CDR3 covers 15 residues. The CDR3 DNA reads as TGTGCCAGCATGGGTGTGGGGACACTGAACACTGAAGCTTTCTTT. Its protein is CASMGVGTLNTEAFF. The complete variable domain, with remaining parts taken from reference TRBV28 and TRBJ1-1, reads DVKVTQSSRYLVKRTGEKVFLECVQDMDHENMFWYRQDPGLGLRLIYFSYDVKMKEKGDIPEGYSVSREKKERFSLILESASTNQTSMYLCASMGVGTLNTEAFFGQGTRLTVV.

The chain joins TRBV7-2 to TRBJ2-1, with TRBD2 identical over 9 bases. With 4 bases clipped from V and 3 bases from J, the junction kept 1 base outside the gene matches. Germline V gene lookup returns CDR1 SGHTA and CDR2 FQGNSA. The length of the CDR3 is 14 residues. The CDR3 bases are TGTGCCAGCAGCTCGACTAGCGGCTACAATGAGCAGTTCTTC. Protein sequence: CASSSTSGYNEQFF.

This clonotype turned up a few times. The chain recombines TRBV7-3 with TRBJ2-3; 8 bases align to TRBD2. V was pared by 5 bases and J by 3 bases, with 13 bases of the junction left unmatched. Germline CDR1 reads SGHTA; CDR2 reads FQGTGA. The CDR3 is 17 residues long. The CDR3 bases are TGTGCCAGCAGCCTAGCCGGGACTAGGAGTTATACAGATACGCAGTATTTT. Its translation: CASSLAGTRSYTDTQYF.

The chain recombines TRBV6-5 with TRBJ2-5, with 9 bases fitting TRBD1. Germline CDR1 is MNHEY and CDR2 is SVGAGI. J gave up 3 bases and V 5 bases, and 10 bases lay outside the gene matches. CDR3 size: 16 residues. The CDR3 reads CASSNPLGQGEETQYF. Written as DNA, the CDR3 is TGTGCCAGCAGTAACCCACTGGGACAGGGAGAAGAGACCCAGTACTTC.